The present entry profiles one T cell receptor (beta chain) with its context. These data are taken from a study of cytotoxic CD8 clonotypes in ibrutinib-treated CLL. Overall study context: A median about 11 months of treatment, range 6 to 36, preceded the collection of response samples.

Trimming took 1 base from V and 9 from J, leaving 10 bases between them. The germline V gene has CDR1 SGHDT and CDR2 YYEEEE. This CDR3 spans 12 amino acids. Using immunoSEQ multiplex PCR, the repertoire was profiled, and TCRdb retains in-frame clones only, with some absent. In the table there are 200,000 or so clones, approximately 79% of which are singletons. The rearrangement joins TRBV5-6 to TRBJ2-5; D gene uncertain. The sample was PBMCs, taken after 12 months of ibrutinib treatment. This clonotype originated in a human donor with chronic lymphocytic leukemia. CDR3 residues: CASSLWAGPQYF. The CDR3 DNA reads TGTGCCAGCAGCTTGTGGGCCGGCCCCCAGTACTTC.